This T cell receptor beta chain was observed in a study of blood T cell repertoires in COVID-19. At the level of the study: Italy, Spain and the United States were the sources of the convalescent and acute COVID-19 samples. In each case, the material was cDNA or gDNA derived from T cells, B-cell-depleted T cells, or PBMCs.

Sequencing used immunoSEQ multiplex PCR; TCRdb keeps in-frame clones, though not all of them. The profile shows approximately 230,000 clones, roughly 85% of them singletons. In germline, CDR1 is ENHRY, CDR2 SYGVKD. The junction had 4 bases not matched to a gene; V was cut back by 6 bases and J by 3 bases. The CDR3 totals 13 residues. V gene TRBV10-3 combines with J gene TRBJ1-2; 7 positions match TRBD1. The TCR was taken from a man aged 25-40 years who had recovered from COVID-19. Sequenced material: peripheral blood. The CDR3 DNA reads as TGTGCCATCAGCTTCGACAGGGACTATGGCTACACCTTC. Its translation is CAISFDRDYGYTF.